This T cell receptor (beta chain) was identified during a study of cytomegalovirus exposure and HLA in healthy donors. Background on the study: T cells numbering about 180 million yielded some 100 million unique TCR beta sequences in an earlier analysis.

Trimming cost V 7 bases and J 8 bases, with 14 bases left between them. Germline V gene sequence: CDR1 SQVTM, CDR2 ANQGSEA. The CDR3 spans 11 residues. A word on this clone: Its target is unknown.

Study conclusions and caveats: Reports indicate that TCR beta sequences accurately predicted the HLA-A and HLA-B alleles of most subjects. Follow-up analysis later connected one missense variant in DCLRE1C with trimming of TCR beta V- and J-genes. It was in a later analysis that TCR association rates were seen to vary by HLA locus, highest for DRB1 and lowest for HLA-C.

The PCR employed 60 Vbeta primers together with 13 Jbeta primers. The assay was immunoSEQ multiplex PCR, and TCRdb's table has in-frame clones only and misses some. The sample holds 200,000 to 250,000 clones, 78% seen once. This clonotype originated in a male donor in good health and CMV-seronegative. Sequences were obtained from PBMCs. J is TRBJ1-2 and V is TRBV29-1, with D possibly TRBD1 on 6 matching bases. CDR3 residues: CSALGDTGYTF. CDR3 nucleotide sequence: TGCAGCGCCCTTGGGGACACAGGCTACACCTTC.